These T cell receptor beta chains were read from a single sample in a study of early T cells in non-severe SARS-CoV-2 infection. A single record per CDR3 protein comes from TCRdb applying MiXCR to the 5' RACE reads. The table lists about 56,000 distinct CDR3 sequences, roughly 12% of them singletons, with 2.9% in the top ten. Material: whole blood. These receptors were obtained from an adult who was a healthcare worker with PCR-confirmed SARS-CoV-2 infection or an uninfected control (not recorded which). Each CDR3 is given with its conserved first and last residue. A D gene is named only where the DNA matches it firmly. A clone size is listed for some rows: how often the clone was seen (once, few, many), or a class if it is expanded.

>NA|TRBJ2-3|NA|TRBV30
CAWSGIRSTF
TGTGCCTGGAGTGGAATTCGCTCCACCTTT
>NA|TRBJ2-3|medium-sized|TRBV29-1
CSVDTDTQYF
TGCAGCGTTGACACAGATACGCAGTATTTT
>TRBD2|TRBJ2-1|many|TRBV20-1
CSARDGAGASDEQFF
TGCAGTGCTAGAGATGGCGCGGGAGCCAGCGATGAGCAGTTCTTC
>TRBD2|TRBJ2-1|many|TRBV5-1
CASSLASGGRNEQFF
TGCGCCAGCAGCTTGGCTAGCGGGGGGAGGAATGAGCAGTTCTTC
>NA|TRBJ2-5|many|TRBV10-2
CASRETEQETQYF
TGCGCCAGCAGGGAGACAGAGCAAGAGACCCAGTACTTC
>NA|TRBJ1-2|NA|TRBV20-1
CSARNYPHREGYTF
TGCAGTGCTAGAAATTATCCCCATCGGGAAGGCTACACCTTC
>TRBD1|TRBJ1-3|NA|TRBV10-3
CATSRGDPWSSLGAGNTIYF
TGTGCCACGTCCAGGGGGGACCCCTGGTCTTCCCTAGGGGCTGGAAACACCATATATTTT
>NA|TRBJ2-7|NA|TRBV11-2
CASSLVGTEAHEQYF
TGTGCCAGCAGCTTAGTGGGGACGGAGGCTCACGAGCAGTACTTC
>NA|TRBJ2-7|few|TRBV7-9
CASSFVDDEQYF
TGTGCCAGCAGCTTTGTCGACGACGAGCAGTACTTC
>NA|TRBJ2-1|few|TRBV29-1
CSVDSGHPYNEQFF
TGCAGCGTTGATTCGGGACACCCCTACAATGAGCAGTTCTTC
>NA|TRBJ2-7|many|TRBV14
CASSQDYEQYF
TGTGCCAGCAGCCAGGACTACGAGCAGTACTTC
>TRBD2|TRBJ2-1|few|TRBV6-6
CASSQTSGANNEQFF
TGTGCCAGCAGCCAGACTAGCGGGGCTAACAATGAGCAGTTCTTC
>NA|TRBJ2-7|many|TRBV20-1
CSATPGRSPSYEQYF
TGCAGTGCTACCCCCGGACGTTCGCCCTCCTACGAGCAGTACTTC
>TRBD2|TRBJ2-7|NA|TRBV28
CASRSSVAGGAYEQYF
TGTGCCAGCAGATCTTCGGTGGCGGGAGGGGCCTACGAGCAGTACTTC
>NA|TRBJ1-1|many|TRBV29-1
CSVGAFALNTEAFF
TGCAGCGTTGGAGCCTTCGCACTGAACACTGAAGCTTTCTTT
>NA|TRBJ2-5|NA|TRBV20-1
CSAAPRGLMETQYF
TGCAGTGCCGCCCCGCGGGGGCTCATGGAGACCCAGTACTTC
>NA|TRBJ1-5|many|TRBV10-2
CASSPTVNQPQHF
TGCGCCAGCAGTCCGACGGTCAATCAGCCCCAGCATTTT
>NA|TRBJ1-2|many|TRBV10-3
CAISESKGDSPSNYGYTF
TGTGCCATCAGTGAGTCTAAGGGAGACAGCCCTTCTAACTATGGCTACACCTTC
>NA|TRBJ1-4|few|TRBV12-3/TRBV12-4
CASSLGQTAVSEKLFF
TGTGCCAGCAGTTTAGGCCAGACAGCCGTCTCTGAAAAACTGTTTTTT
>NA|TRBJ2-7|few|TRBV11-2
CASSHGAGLSLYEQYF
TGTGCCAGCAGCCACGGGGCGGGGTTGTCTCTTTACGAGCAGTACTTC
>NA|TRBJ2-7|NA|TRBV4-1
CASSQVFSEGVGHEQYF
TGCGCCAGCAGCCAAGTCTTTTCGGAGGGAGTTGGCCACGAGCAGTACTTC
>NA|TRBJ1-6|NA|TRBV11-2
CASSFDPGGSPLHF
TGTGCCAGCAGCTTCGACCCGGGCGGTTCACCCCTCCACTTT
>TRBD1|TRBJ2-7|NA|TRBV4-2
CASSQGPLGTGVNEQYF
TGTGCCAGCAGCCAAGGACCTCTTGGGACAGGCGTCAACGAGCAGTACTTC
>NA|TRBJ2-7|NA|TRBV12-3/TRBV12-4
CASSRRDRFPYEQYF
TGTGCCAGCAGCCGGCGGGACCGCTTCCCCTACGAGCAGTACTTC
>TRBD2|TRBJ2-1|NA|TRBV11-2
CASSGGLAPFF
TGTGCCAGCAGCGGCGGACTAGCTCCGTTCTTC
>NA|TRBJ2-7|few|TRBV29-1
CSVEDQWRVF
TGCAGCGTTGAAGATCAGTGGCGAGTCTTC
>TRBD1|TRBJ1-4|many|TRBV7-2
CASSFWTGSEKLFF
TGTGCCAGCAGCTTTTGGACAGGGTCGGAAAAACTGTTTTTT
>NA|TRBJ2-1|NA|TRBV9
CASSSWGSEQFF
TGTGCCAGCAGCTCCTGGGGTTCTGAGCAGTTCTTC
>NA|TRBJ2-1|NA|TRBV29-1
CSVAQGGPNEQFF
TGCAGCGTTGCTCAGGGGGGGCCTAATGAGCAGTTCTTC
>NA|TRBJ2-1|many|TRBV3-1
CASSGARSTEQFF
TGTGCCAGCAGCGGGGCTAGGTCCACTGAGCAGTTCTTC
>NA|TRBJ2-7|many|TRBV14
CASSQVPYEQYF
TGTGCCAGCAGCCAAGTCCCCTACGAGCAGTACTTC
>TRBD1|TRBJ1-1|many|TRBV5-1
CASSFGQGATYTEAFF
TGCGCCAGCAGCTTTGGGCAGGGGGCCACTTACACTGAAGCTTTCTTT
>TRBD1|TRBJ1-1|many|TRBV29-1
CSVAAAGGNTEAFF
TGCAGCGTCGCCGCCGCAGGGGGGAACACTGAAGCTTTCTTT
>NA|TRBJ1-1|few|TRBV5-1
CASSTDRLNTEAFF
TGCGCCAGCAGCACCGACAGGCTGAACACTGAAGCTTTCTTT
>NA|TRBJ2-6|NA|TRBV5-1
CASSLVPGANVLTF
TGCGCCAGCAGCTTGGTTCCGGGGGCCAACGTCCTGACTTTC
>TRBD1|TRBJ1-5|many|TRBV4-1
CASSRTGAGNQPQHF
TGCGCCAGCAGCCGGACAGGGGCGGGCAATCAGCCCCAGCATTTT
>NA|TRBJ2-1|NA|TRBV29-1
CSVEERRTYEQFF
TGCAGCGTTGAAGAGCGCAGGACATATGAGCAGTTCTTC
>NA|TRBJ1-2|NA|TRBV7-9
CASSPGTEIYGYTF
TGTGCCAGCAGCCCAGGCACGGAAATCTATGGCTACACCTTC
>NA|TRBJ2-2|many|TRBV7-6
CASSNRGQVAMNTGELFF
TGTGCCAGCAGTAATCGGGGGCAGGTAGCGATGAACACCGGGGAGCTGTTTTTT
>NA|TRBJ2-7|many|TRBV11-2
CASSLQGGYYEQYF
TGTGCCAGCAGCCTACAGGGAGGCTACTACGAGCAGTACTTC
>NA|TRBJ2-1|NA|TRBV6-1
CASTHYGLGPYNEQFF
TGTGCCAGCACCCACTACGGACTGGGTCCCTACAATGAGCAGTTCTTC
>TRBD2|TRBJ2-7|NA|TRBV2
CASSASVGTSGRALPLRSYEQYF
TGTGCCAGCAGTGCCTCCGTGGGAACTAGCGGGAGGGCCCTCCCTTTAAGGTCCTACGAGCAGTACTTC